This T cell receptor (beta chain) was captured in a study of neoadjuvant anti-PD-1 for oral cavity cancer. Study-level background: Around day 43, patients without progression received a fourth nivolumab dose before surgery.

Six replicates per PBMC sample, mostly from 450 to 600 ng of genomic DNA. Using immunoSEQ multiplex PCR, the repertoire was profiled, and TCRdb retains in-frame clones only, with some absent. In the table there are around 8,900 clones, roughly 70% of which are singletons. CDR1 and CDR2 from the germline V gene are SGHDT and YYEEEE. This CDR3 comprises 15 residues. V gave up 2 bases and J gave up 8 bases; unmatched junction bases: 10. This clone appeared a few times. Time point of the sample: after neoadjuvant nivolumab, at surgical resection. Stage II-IVA oral cavity squamous cell carcinoma was new and untreated by systemic or radiation therapy. The patients had HPV-negative, locally advanced oral cavity squamous cell carcinoma.

This receptor was taken from a person between 40 and 79 years old with oral cavity squamous cell carcinoma. This specimen was PBMCs, taken after nivolumab (anti-PD-1) treatment. The V gene is TRBV5-6, the J gene TRBJ1-2; 9 nucleotides align to TRBD1. CDR3 in amino acids: CASSFRDRVSVGYTF. In DNA, the CDR3 is TGTGCCAGCAGCTTCCGGGACAGGGTATCGGTGGGCTACACCTTC.